A selection of T cell receptor beta chains follows, all from one sample in a study of shared clonotypes between healthy human individuals. Sequencing was performed with immunoSEQ multiplex PCR; in TCRdb, only in-frame clones are kept and a portion is missing. The repertoire holds some 2 million clones, with roughly 94% as singletons. The sequencing input was naive CD8+ T cells sorted from blood. The receptors here all came from a man between 18 and 35 years old in good health. Both conserved end residues are part of each CDR3. The D gene is left open where the match is weak. Size tells how often a clone was seen (once, few, many) or the class of an expanded clone, and some rows leave it out.

abundance,d_gene,v_gene,j_gene,CDR3nt,CDR3aa
.,.,TRBV6-5,TRBJ1-1,TGTGCCAGCAGTTACCCAGACGGAACTGAAGCTTTCTTT,CASSYPDGTEAFF
once,.,TRBV5-4,TRBJ2-3,TGTGCCAGCAGCTTGGTAGCGTCAGATACGCAGTATTTT,CASSLVASDTQYF
.,.,TRBV7-6,TRBJ1-4,TGTGCCAGCAGCTTAGGGGGTTTGACGTCAACTAATGAAAAACTGTTTTTT,CASSLGGLTSTNEKLFF
.,TRBD2,TRBV7-6,TRBJ2-1,TGTGCCAGCAGCTTGACTAGCGGGCCAAATGAGCAGTTCTTC,CASSLTSGPNEQFF
.,TRBD1,TRBV25-1,TRBJ1-5,TGTGCCAGCAGCCTACAGGGACAGGGATATCAGCCCCAGCATTTT,CASSLQGQGYQPQHF
.,TRBD1,TRBV7-9,TRBJ2-2,TGTGCCAGCAGTCCGGACAGGGGGCTCGGCGGGGAGCTGTTTTTT,CASSPDRGLGGELFF
.,TRBD1,TRBV6-5,TRBJ1-4,TGTGCCAGCAGTTACTTTACAGGGGCAACTAATGAAAAACTGTTTTTT,CASSYFTGATNEKLFF
once,.,TRBV19,TRBJ2-2,TGTGCCACTAGCTTAGTAGGCCTGAACACCGGGGAGCTGTTTTTT,CATSLVGLNTGELFF
.,.,TRBV19,TRBJ1-1,TGTGCCAGTAGTATAATCGGGGAAACTGAAGCTTTCTTT,CASSIIGETEAFF
.,.,TRBV6-5,TRBJ1-1,TGTGCCAGCAGTTACTGGCAGGGCGAAGGGGGCACTGAAGCTTTCTTT,CASSYWQGEGGTEAFF
.,.,TRBV4-1,TRBJ2-1,TGCGCCAGCAGCCTCAGGGCAACCTACAATGAGCAGTTCTTC,CASSLRATYNEQFF
.,.,TRBV11-2,TRBJ2-1,TGTGCCAGCAGCTTAGCGGGTAGGGGTGAGCAGTTCTTC,CASSLAGRGEQFF
.,.,TRBV6-1,TRBJ2-1,TGTGCCAGCGCAGAGCTAGCCAATGAGCAGTTCTTC,CASAELANEQFF
.,TRBD1,TRBV6-5,TRBJ1-1,TGTGCCAGCAGTTACAGGACAGGAGGAGATGAAGCTTTCTTT,CASSYRTGGDEAFF
.,.,TRBV6-1,TRBJ1-3,TGTGCCAGCAGTGACGGCAGATCCTCTGGAAACACCATATATTTT,CASSDGRSSGNTIYF
.,.,TRBV27,TRBJ2-7,TGTGCCAGCAGCCTTATTGGGTCCCACGAGCAGTACTTC,CASSLIGSHEQYF
.,.,TRBV2,TRBJ1-4,TGTGCCAGCCGGGACGGGGGGGAAAAACTGTTTTTT,CASRDGGEKLFF